The rows below give T cell receptor beta chains drawn from one sample of a study of T cell responses to AZD1222 COVID-19 vaccine. TCRdb's table, derived via immunoSEQ multiplex PCR, lists solely in-frame clones and lacks some. The sample holds around 120,000 clones, 70% to 90% seen once. This specimen was peripheral blood, taken 28 days after the second AZD1222 dose. These receptors were obtained from an adult who received the AZD1222 COVID-19 vaccine. CDR3s include the opening cysteine and the closing phenylalanine or tryptophan. The order of the fields is V gene, clone size, J gene, D gene, CDR3 protein, CDR3 DNA. The D gene is left open where the match is weak. Some rows mark clone size as missing; the rest say once, few, many or name a class of expanded clone.

TRBV6-2/TRBV6-3	NA	TRBJ2-7	TRBD2	CASSVGLAGHPSYEQYF	TGTGCCAGCAGTGTTGGACTAGCGGGGCACCCTTCCTACGAGCAGTACTTC
TRBV29-1	NA	TRBJ2-3	TRBD1	CSVRGQGLDTQYF	TGCAGCGTTCGCGGACAGGGTCTGGATACGCAGTATTTT
TRBV27	NA	TRBJ1-2	TRBD1	CASSPSLPGGVGYTF	TGTGCCAGCAGTCCTTCCTTACCAGGGGGCGTTGGCTACACCTTC
TRBV16	NA	TRBJ2-1	NA	CASSEQDEQFF	TGTGCCAGCTCTGAGCAAGATGAGCAGTTCTTC
TRBV7-8	NA	TRBJ2-1	TRBD2	CASRKGASGAQVSGQFF	TGTGCCAGCAGAAAAGGGGCTAGCGGAGCCCAAGTTAGCGGGCAGTTCTTC
TRBV7-3	NA	TRBJ2-7	NA	CASSFSGPPYEQYF	TGTGCCAGCAGCTTTAGCGGTCCCCCCTACGAGCAGTACTTC
TRBV10-3	NA	TRBJ2-1	TRBD2	CAMGSSGLDNEQFF	TGTGCCATGGGATCTAGCGGGCTCGACAATGAGCAGTTCTTC
TRBV3-1/TRBV3-2	NA	TRBJ1-2	NA	CASSQDGRYGYTF	TGTGCCAGCAGCCAAGATGGGCGGTATGGCTACACCTTC
TRBV4-1	NA	TRBJ1-2	TRBD1	CASSQPGTANGYTF	TGCGCCAGCAGCCAACCCGGGACAGCTAATGGCTACACCTTC
TRBV12-3/TRBV12-4	NA	TRBJ1-6	NA	CASTAEGDSPLHF	TGTGCCAGCACCGCGGAGGGGGATTCACCCCTCCACTTT
TRBV7-9	NA	TRBJ1-5	NA	CASSLYGGNQPQHF	TGTGCCAGCAGCTTATATGGGGGAAATCAGCCCCAGCATTTT
TRBV18	NA	TRBJ2-7	NA	CASSPPGLGEQYF	TGTGCCAGCTCACCACCGGGGCTGGGCGAGCAGTACTTC
TRBV28	NA	TRBJ1-1	NA	CASSFGTVAEAFF	TGTGCCAGCAGCTTTGGGACGGTCGCTGAAGCTTTCTTT
TRBV10-2	NA	TRBJ2-5	NA	CASSESIVGETQYF	TGCGCCAGCAGTGAGTCGATCGTTGGGGAGACCCAGTACTTC
TRBV6-4	NA	TRBJ1-1	NA	CASRETRWGTEAFF	TGTGCCAGCAGAGAAACCCGGTGGGGCACTGAAGCTTTCTTT
TRBV5-1	NA	TRBJ1-1	NA	CASSLDSNTEAFF	TGCGCCAGCAGCTTGGACAGTAACACTGAAGCTTTCTTT
TRBV7-6	NA	TRBJ1-3	NA	CASSLLVSGGGKISGNTIYF	TGTGCCAGCAGCTTACTAGTTTCCGGGGGAGGGAAGATCTCTGGAAACACCATATATTTT
TRBV19	NA	TRBJ1-4	TRBD1	CASSSTGGTNEKLFF	TGTGCCAGTAGTTCCACAGGGGGGACTAATGAAAAACTGTTTTTT
TRBV5-5	NA	TRBJ2-1	NA	CASSSDWSYNEQFF	TGTGCCAGCAGCTCGGATTGGTCCTACAATGAGCAGTTCTTC
TRBV19	NA	TRBJ1-2	NA	CASSRTGYGYTF	TGTGCCAGTAGTCGGACGGGATATGGCTACACCTTC
TRBV5-1	few	TRBJ1-2	TRBD1	CASSLGDRPDGYTF	TGCGCCAGCAGCTTGGGGGACAGGCCTGATGGCTACACCTTC
TRBV14	NA	TRBJ2-7	TRBD2	CASSPSGSLEQYF	TGTGCCAGCAGCCCTAGCGGGAGCCTCGAGCAGTACTTC
TRBV12-3/TRBV12-4	NA	TRBJ1-1	NA	CASSMMRAEAFF	TGTGCCAGCAGCATGATGCGGGCTGAAGCTTTCTTT
TRBV3-1/TRBV3-2	NA	TRBJ2-3	NA	CASSRHLRGFHPNTDTQYF	TGTGCCAGCAGCCGGCATCTGAGGGGTTTCCATCCGAACACAGATACGCAGTATTTT
TRBV21-1	NA	TRBJ2-5	NA	CASSKALSPSGRAGQETQYF	TGTGCCAGCAGCAAAGCGCTTTCGCCTAGCGGGAGGGCCGGTCAAGAGACCCAGTACTTC
TRBV29-1	NA	TRBJ2-7	NA	CSVELGGHEQYF	TGCAGCGTTGAATTGGGGGGGCACGAGCAGTACTTC